The 19 T cell receptor beta chains in this list originate from one sample, sequenced in a study of T cell responses to AZD1222 COVID-19 vaccine. Measured with immunoSEQ multiplex PCR; TCRdb has only the in-frame clones, and not every one. Of more than 150,000 clones in the sample, more than 75% are singletons; the top ten hold about 9%. The sequencing used peripheral blood, collected 28 days after the second AZD1222 dose. Receptor source: an adult who received the AZD1222 COVID-19 vaccine.

J is TRBJ1-5 and V is TRBV18, with D possibly matching TRBD1 (6 bases). Germline-derived CDR1 and CDR2 are KGHSH and LQKENI. This CDR3 contains 14 residues. Trimming took 2 bases from V and 3 from J, leaving 8 bases between them. The CDR3 coding sequence is TGTGCCAGCTCACCAGGGACAACCAATCAGCCCCAGCATTTT. The encoded protein is CASSPGTTNQPQHF. Full variable domain (missing parts from reference TRBV18 and TRBJ1-5): NAGVMQNPRHLVRRRGQEARLRCSPMKGHSHVYWYRQLPEEGLKFMVYLQKENIIDESGMPKERFSAEFPKEGPSILRIQQVVRGDSAAYFCASSPGTTNQPQHFGDGTRLSIL.

The chain couples TRBV7-2 to TRBJ1-5; D remains unclear. Germline V gene sequence: CDR1 SGHTA, CDR2 FQGNSA. The ends were cut back, 0 bases at V and 7 bases at J, with 13 bases in the middle. This CDR3 spans 15 amino acids. The CDR3 reads CASSLATTVGQPQHF. The CDR3 DNA sequence: TGTGCCAGCAGCTTAGCGACCACTGTGGGCCAGCCCCAGCATTTT.

The gene calls are TRBV29-1 and TRBJ1-4; TRBD1 matches at 9 bases. The CDR3 spans 13 residues. In germline, CDR1 is SQVTM, CDR2 ANQGSEA. V shed 5 bases, J shed 6 bases, and the junction held 4 bases outside the gene matches. This CDR3 is CSVYTGGYEKLFF. Written as DNA, the CDR3 is TGCAGCGTTTATACAGGGGGCTATGAAAAACTGTTTTTT.

The chain uses TRBV6-2 or TRBV6-3 and TRBJ1-1; D is unclear. V lost 5 bases and J lost 0, with 7 bases in between. CDR3 size: 13 residues. Germline V gene data show CDR1 as MNHEY and CDR2 as SVGEGT. The CDR3 region is CASSLVMNTEAFF. CDR3 coding DNA: TGTGCCAGCAGTCTAGTAATGAACACTGAAGCTTTCTTT.

The chain recombines TRBV9 with TRBJ1-1; no clear D. Trimming cost V 0 bases and J 4 bases, with 7 bases left between them. The CDR3 is 13 amino acids. Germline V gene lookup returns CDR1 SGDLS and CDR2 YYNGEE. In nucleotides, the CDR3 is TGTGCCAGCAGCGTAGGTCCGAGCACTGAAGCTTTCTTT. Its protein product is CASSVGPSTEAFF.

This clone was detected only once. The V gene is TRBV18, the J gene TRBJ1-5, with D possibly TRBD1 on 5 matching bases. Germline CDR1 and CDR2: KGHSH and LQKENI. V gave up 6 bases and J gave up 5 bases, with 14 bases separating them. This CDR3 contains 14 residues. CDR3 in amino acids: CASSEGMGDQPQHF. DNA for the CDR3: TGTGCCAGCTCGGAGGGGATGGGGGATCAGCCCCAGCATTTT. Filled out from reference TRBV18 and TRBJ1-5, the complete variable domain reads NAGVMQNPRHLVRRRGQEARLRCSPMKGHSHVYWYRQLPEEGLKFMVYLQKENIIDESGMPKERFSAEFPKEGPSILRIQQVVRGDSAAYFCASSEGMGDQPQHFGDGTRLSIL.

The chain is built from TRBV28 and TRBJ2-5; TRBD1 matches 9 bases. Germline V gene data show CDR1 as MDHEN and CDR2 as SYDVKM. Trimming removed 6 bases from V and 1 base from J; junction bases left unmatched: 9. The CDR3 runs 16 residues. The CDR3 loop reads CASRGAGTGSQETQYF. The DNA of the CDR3 is TGTGCCAGCAGGGGGGCCGGGACAGGGAGCCAAGAGACCCAGTACTTC.

A single count supports this clone. The chain has TRBV28 and TRBJ1-4, with D possibly TRBD1 on 5 matching bases. Germline loops: CDR1 MDHEN, CDR2 SYDVKM. CDR3 length: 14 amino acids. Trimming took 8 bases from V and 0 from J, leaving 10 bases between them. For the CDR3, the DNA is TGTGCCAGCCATGTAGGGGCAACTAATGAAAAACTGTTTTTT. It is translated as CASHVGATNEKLFF.

The chain links TRBV24-1 to TRBJ2-3; the D is unclear. Germline V gene lookup returns CDR1 KGHDR and CDR2 SFDVKD. Trimming took 9 bases from V and 6 from J, leaving 9 bases between them. The CDR3 length is 11 residues. The CDR3 nucleotides are TGTGCCACCGCCAGATCGGATACGCAGTATTTT. Protein sequence: CATARSDTQYF.

The V gene is TRBV5-1, the J gene TRBJ2-3, with D tentatively TRBD1 or TRBD2 (6 bases each). The germline CDR1 and CDR2 sequences are SGHRS and YFSETQ. The V and J ends lost 1 base and 5 bases respectively, with 17 bases between them. There are 16 residues in the CDR3. CDR3 protein: CASSLLRDPGVDTQYF. For the CDR3, the DNA is TGCGCCAGCAGCTTGTTGCGGGACCCAGGGGTAGATACGCAGTATTTT.

Comment on this clone: The same CDR3 can be traced to other DNA sequences in this sample. The V and J genes are TRBV11-2 and TRBJ1-5, with 9 bases aligning to TRBD1. The CDR3 sequence is 15 residues long. CDR1 is SGHAT and CDR2 is FQNNGV in the germline V gene. V dropped 6 bases and J dropped 1; count of bases not matched to a gene: 4. The CDR3 DNA reads as TGTGCCAGCAGTCTAGGACAGGGGAGCAATCAGCCCCAGCATTTT. Its translation: CASSLGQGSNQPQHF.

The chain uses TRBV28 and TRBJ1-5, with TRBD1 as a possible D gene (6 bases). Germline CDR1 reads MDHEN; CDR2 reads SYDVKM. The CDR3 loop spans 12 amino acids. Trimming removed 6 bases at V and 5 bases at J, with 8 bases between. The CDR3 sequence is CASRQGDQPQHF. The CDR3, as DNA: TGTGCCAGCAGACAGGGTGATCAGCCCCAGCATTTT.

This CDR3 is CASSPPGTLNTEAFF. CDR3 nucleotides: TGTGCCAGCTCACCACCAGGGACATTGAACACTGAAGCTTTCTTT. The V call is TRBV18, the J call TRBJ1-1, with a tentative D call TRBD1 (6 bases). From germline, CDR1 is KGHSH and CDR2 LQKENI. Trimming took off 0 bases at V and 0 bases at J, with 8 bases between the two ends. This CDR3 is 15 amino acids long.

The chain is built from TRBV25-1 and TRBJ2-7; D may be TRBD1 (5 bases). V gave up 4 bases and J gave up 4 bases, with 8 bases separating them. This CDR3 is 12 amino acids long. Looked up from germline, CDR1 is MGHDK and CDR2 is SYGVNS. The CDR3: CASSAGWYEQYF. The CDR3, as DNA: TGTGCCAGCAGTGCAGGGTGGTACGAGCAGTACTTC.

The genes are TRBV19 and TRBJ1-1; D call uncertain. Germline lookup yields CDR1 LNHDA and CDR2 SQIVND (reference sequence). V gave up 6 bases and J gave up 1 base, with 15 bases separating them. The CDR3 consists of 15 residues. The CDR3 sequence is CASRPLTGSNTEAFF. The DNA for the CDR3 is TGTGCCAGTAGACCCCTGACGGGGTCGAACACTGAAGCTTTCTTT.

The V call is TRBV5-8, the J call TRBJ1-2; TRBD1 is a possible D gene (6 bases). Between the trimmed V and J ends, which lost 4 bases and 4 bases, there was a span of 11 bases. The CDR3 sequence is 13 residues long. Germline assignment: CDR1 SGHTS and CDR2 YDEGEE. DNA of the CDR3: TGTGCCAGCAGCAGGGGGACCGTCTATGGCTACACCTTC. This translates into CASSRGTVYGYTF.

This chain uses TRBV6-6 with TRBJ2-5, with TRBD2 matching 9 bases. Germline V CDR1 and CDR2: MNHNY, SVGAGI (reference sequence). The CDR3 contains 13 residues. V was pared by 6 bases and J by 3 bases, with 2 bases of the junction left unmatched. CDR3: CASRSSGEETQYF. CDR3 DNA sequence: TGTGCCAGCAGATCTAGCGGGGAAGAGACCCAGTACTTC.

V is TRBV7-2 and J is TRBJ2-5; 8 nucleotides align to TRBD2. V gave up 2 bases and J gave up 3 bases; unmatched junction bases: 2. This CDR3 spans 14 amino acids. The V gene's germline CDR1 is SGHTA and CDR2 FQGNSA. Written as DNA, the CDR3 is TGTGCCAGCAGCTTAAGGCGGGGGGAAGAGACCCAGTACTTC. Amino acid sequence: CASSLRRGEETQYF.

This chain connects TRBV14 to TRBJ2-5, with a possible D match to TRBD2 (5 bases). Germline CDR1 reads SGHDN; CDR2 reads FVKESK. Trimming removed 3 bases from V and 5 bases from J, with 7 bases in between. The length of the CDR3 is 12 residues. This CDR3 reads CASSQSGETQYF. The CDR3 DNA reads as TGTGCCAGCAGCCAGAGCGGCGAGACCCAGTACTTC.